This T cell receptor (beta chain) was documented in a study of T cell responses to AZD1222 COVID-19 vaccine (dated by TCRdb to 2020 to 2022). In the study overall: Because spike-specific TCR depth and breadth did not differ between the two schedules, AZD1222 recipients who got a second dose at roughly 4 weeks were pooled with those who got a second dose at roughly 12 weeks. TCR sequencing covered approximately 230 trial participants: about 210 given two doses of AZD1222 and about 26 given two doses of MenACWY control vaccine. Enrollment into the trials was organized by age into subgroups of 18-55, 56-69 and 70-plus years, and those subgroups contained roughly 140, 27 and 60 TCR-sequenced participants, respectively.

The study at large found these results: In the small 56-69-year group, the increase in depth fell short of significance, most likely because of low power. Most participants were white British and females outnumbered males, and the authors suggested that clonal diversity may have been underestimated. Epitopes outside the regions mutated in the B.1.351 and B.1.1.7 variants were reportedly recognized by nearly half of the unique spike-specific TCRs. Spike-specific TCR breadth and depth rose significantly after two AZD1222 doses compared with day 0 and with MenACWY recipients. Conclusions about previously exposed vaccinees are limited because only 5 or 6 AZD1222 recipients were SARS-CoV-2 seropositive at baseline. The whole spike protein was spanned by vaccine-associated CD4 TCRs, and dominant responses were seen in regions 160-218 and 743-854. Because no day 14 peak-response samples were available, repertoires were characterized only after the peak T cell response.

The CDR3 regions of human TCRbeta chains were subjected to immunosequencing. The study's processing was this. Repertoire TCRs were checked for matches against a reference library of SARS-CoV-2-specific TCRs that had been generated using the MIRA antigen-specificity platform. Breadth was defined as the fraction of unique TCRs that were SARS-CoV-2-associated, and depth was defined as the fraction of total T cells that were SARS-CoV-2-associated. Each spike-specific TCR was assigned to its reactive spike region and to a CD4 or CD8 class using the MIRA data. Log10-transformed breadth and depth values were compared by one-way ANOVA with Sidak's multiple comparisons tests. The table was pulled from immuneACCESS by TCRdb, which kept in-frame rearrangements only. Such tables lose some clones; where checked, under half of the loss comes from unresolved V genes, and the rest has no known cause. V, J and clone size are those of that table, while D and trimming were read from the DNA. A total of around 94,000 clones appear in this sample, roughly 90% of them only once. The leading ten clones occupy roughly 14% of the sample.

Details on this clone: Which antigen it targets is not known. The input lacks base qualities; no much larger clone sits a single base away.

The meaning of the sample's time point label: baseline before first vaccination. Vaccinee samples came from UK trials COV001 and COV002, including a single-blind randomized controlled phase 2/3 trial of AZD1222 (ChAdOx1 nCoV-19) in healthy adults. For TCRbeta chain sequencing, PBMC samples from trial participants were taken at day 0 and at day 28 after the second dose. This sample comprised peripheral blood, obtained on day 0 of AZD1222 vaccination. The receptor was derived from an adult in good health.

CDR3 sequence: CSASGSGVDTQYF. The DNA reads as follows: TGCAGTGCTAGTGGTAGCGGGGTAGATACGCAGTATTTT. This sequence uses TRBV20-1 and TRBJ2-3; TRBD2 aligns with 8 central bases. The germline V gene (reference sequence) provides CDR1 DFQATT and CDR2 SNEGSKA. CDR3 length: 13 amino acids, cysteine to phenylalanine. CDR3 DNA only is kept here, 39 bases in frame from base 1. The germline V and J ends show losses of 3 bases and 5 bases respectively, and no gene match explains 4 bases of the junction.